Below are 20 T cell receptor beta chains sequenced from a single sample in a study of CD8 T cells in ankylosing spondylitis. TCRdb itself ran the 5' RACE reads through MiXCR, one entry per CDR3 protein. Of around 300,000 distinct CDR3 sequences detected, more than 9% appear once; the ten largest clones hold roughly 9.1%. Sequencing used blood, either unsorted or a sorted T cell fraction (not recorded which). Every receptor here comes from a female donor with ankylosing spondylitis or in good health (not recorded which).

As for this clonotype: This may come from a read error, since a much larger clone is one base off. This chain uses TRBV20-1 with TRBJ1-5; a weak D match, TRBD1 (5 bases). In germline, CDR1 is DFQATT, CDR2 SNEGSKA (reference sequence). This CDR3 has 14 residues. DNA of the CDR3: TGCAGTGCCAACCGGGACCTGGGCAATCGGCCCCAGCATTTT. The encoded protein is CSANRDLGNRPQHF.

This clonotype appeared a few times. V usage is TRBV7-2 and J usage is TRBJ1-1; 11 positions match TRBD1. This CDR3 spans 14 amino acids. J was trimmed by 4 bases and V by 5 bases; bases with no gene match: 3. Germline V gene sequence: CDR1 SGHTA, CDR2 FQGNSA. The CDR3 region is CASSGTGGVTEAFF. DNA for the CDR3: TGTGCCAGCAGCGGGACAGGGGGAGTCACTGAAGCTTTCTTT.

This clonotype was detected many times. This chain uses TRBV20-1 with TRBJ1-6; D may be TRBD1 (6 bases). This CDR3 is 15 amino acids long. V lost 3 bases and J 7 bases, leaving 16 bases between the germline ends. In germline, CDR1 is DFQATT, CDR2 SNEGSKA (reference sequence). CDR3 DNA: TGCAGTGCTAGGACAGGAGGGGTTGGGAATTCACCCCTCCACTTT. Its translation: CSARTGGVGNSPLHF.

Details on this clonotype: It is likely a read error, because the conserved phenylalanine at the end of the CDR3 is missing. V and J are TRBV29-1 and TRBJ2-3; D ambiguous. Between the trimmed V and J ends, which lost 7 bases and 9 bases, there was a span of 11 bases. In germline, CDR1 is SQVTM, CDR2 ANQGSEA. This CDR3 is built from 10 residues. The CDR3 sequence is CSAYSITQYL. The DNA for the CDR3 is TGCAGCGCTTATAGTATAACGCAGTATTTA.

The chain combines TRBV12-3 or TRBV12-4 with TRBJ1-1; no reliable D call. The CDR3 length is 16 residues. Trimming took off 6 bases at V and 1 base at J, with 18 bases between the two ends. The CDR3 nucleotides are TGTGCCAGCAGCCCCGTCGGACGGTCGAAGAACACTGAAGCTTTCTTT. It is translated as CASSPVGRSKNTEAFF.

The chain couples TRBV6-1 to TRBJ2-5; perhaps TRBD2 as D (6 bases). Per germline, CDR1 MNHNS and CDR2 SASEGT. CDR3 length equals 15 residues. Trimming left V 4 bases short and J 4 bases short, with 16 bases between. This CDR3 is CASSARTTVGETQYF. CDR3 in DNA: TGTGCCAGCAGTGCCCGGACTACCGTAGGAGAGACCCAGTACTTC.

This clonotype was found many times. The CDR3 is CSVSRDQETQYF. The CDR3 coding sequence is TGCAGCGTTTCACGGGACCAAGAGACCCAGTACTTC. This chain links TRBV29-1 with TRBJ2-5; D is unclear. The CDR3 is 12 residues long. Germline V gene sequence: CDR1 SQVTM, CDR2 ANQGSEA. With 5 bases removed from V and 0 bases from J, the gap between germline ends came to 7 bases.

This clonotype has a count of ten or more. This sequence joins TRBV27 and TRBJ1-6; 7 bases are shared with TRBD1. Germline lookup yields CDR1 MNHEY and CDR2 SMNVEV (reference sequence). The CDR3 spans 18 residues. V gave up 1 base and J gave up 5 bases; unmatched junction bases: 11. This CDR3 reads CASSLWGSDRVDNSPLHF. The CDR3 coding sequence is TGTGCCAGCAGTTTATGGGGGAGTGACAGGGTGGATAATTCACCCCTCCACTTT.

This clonotype was picked up many times. The chain's CDR3 is CASSYGGGQIYEQYF. As DNA, the CDR3 is TGTGCCAGCAGTTACGGGGGAGGCCAAATCTACGAGCAGTACTTC. The chain uses TRBV6-5 and TRBJ2-7, with D possibly being TRBD2 (6 bases). CDR1 and CDR2 (germline): MNHEY, SVGAGI. V was trimmed by 2 bases and J by 3 bases, leaving 14 bases between them. The CDR3 has 15 amino acids.

This clonotype was seen at least ten times. The V call is TRBV5-1, the J call TRBJ2-1; no firm D call. Trimming stripped 1 base from V and 7 bases from J, with 12 bases between. Germline CDR1 reads SGHRS; CDR2 reads YFSETQ. This CDR3 region has 14 residues. CDR3 in DNA: TGCGCCAGCAGCTTGCGGCAGATCAGAAATGAGCAGTTCTTC. Translation: CASSLRQIRNEQFF.

This clonotype was seen many times. The gene calls are TRBV7-9 and TRBJ2-3; the match to TRBD2 covers 8 bases. The CDR3 has 14 residues. Germline CDR1 and CDR2: SEHNR and FQNEAQ (reference sequence). Losses at the gene ends were 11 bases for V and 6 bases for J; bases not matched to a gene: 13. Here the CDR3 reads CAGTSGRGADTQYF. The CDR3 nucleotides read TGTGCCGGCACCAGCGGGAGAGGAGCGGATACGCAGTATTTT.

This rearrangement joins TRBV20-1 to TRBJ2-4, with TRBD1 identical over 7 bases. The CDR3 covers 17 residues. With 6 bases clipped from V and 0 bases from J, the junction kept 14 bases outside the gene matches. Germline V gene data show CDR1 as DFQATT and CDR2 as SNEGSKA (reference sequence). CDR3 loop: CSASVSRTGVAKNIQYF. Written as DNA, the CDR3 is TGCAGTGCCAGTGTTTCCAGGACAGGCGTAGCCAAAAACATTCAGTACTTC.

This clonotype appeared many times. V gene TRBV29-1 combines with J gene TRBJ2-1; D unclear. Trimming removed 4 bases from V and 6 bases from J, with 7 bases in between. The germline CDR1 and CDR2 sequences are SQVTM and ANQGSEA. The CDR3 has 11 amino acids. The DNA for the CDR3 is TGCAGCGTTGCCCCTAGCAATGAGCAGTTCTTC. Protein: CSVAPSNEQFF.

The J gene is TRBJ2-3, the V gene TRBV28; unclear D gene. Trimming left V 7 bases short and J 4 bases short, with 15 bases between. The V gene's germline CDR1 is MDHEN and CDR2 SYDVKM. The CDR3 totals 14 residues. The CDR3 DNA reads TGTGCCAGCATGGAAGGCAGCTTAGCAGATACGCAGTATTTT. Its translation is CASMEGSLADTQYF.

This clonotype was counted a few times. The chain employs TRBV28 and TRBJ1-5, with D maybe TRBD1 (6 bases). The CDR3 sequence is 13 residues long. The germline V gene encodes CDR1 MDHEN and CDR2 SYDVKM. V was trimmed by 8 bases and J by 6 bases, leaving 14 bases between them. The CDR3 region is CASLAGDPQPQHF. The DNA for the CDR3 is TGTGCCAGCCTGGCAGGGGATCCTCAGCCCCAGCATTTT.

This clonotype was seen ten or more times. The chain combines TRBV10-3 with TRBJ1-4; possible D gene TRBD1, 6 bases. Germline V gene data show CDR1 as ENHRY and CDR2 as SYGVKD. The CDR3 has 13 amino acids. V lost 4 bases to trimming and J lost 4 bases, with 7 bases between them. CDR3 DNA sequence: TGTGCCATCAGTGGGGGGCGTAATGAAAAACTGTTTTTT. It specifies CAISGGRNEKLFF.

This clonotype was recorded once. This CDR3 reads CAWSVPEKLFF. The CDR3 DNA is TGTGCCTGGAGTGTCCCCGAAAAACTGTTTTTT. The chain has TRBV30 and TRBJ1-4, with unresolved D. This CDR3 has 11 amino acids. Germline V gene sequence: CDR1 GTSNPN, CDR2 SVGIG (reference sequence). V was trimmed by 0 bases and J by 8 bases, leaving 4 bases between them.

This clonotype was observed many times. The rearrangement links TRBV5-6 to TRBJ2-5, with a weak D call TRBD2 (6 bases). This CDR3 is built from 14 residues. V lost 0 bases, J lost 5 bases, and 11 bases lay in between. Per germline, CDR1 SGHDT and CDR2 YYEEEE. CDR3 loop: CASSLAGGMETQYF. CDR3 in DNA: TGTGCCAGCAGCTTGGCCGGGGGAATGGAGACCCAGTACTTC.

In this sample, this clonotype turned up once. CDR3 coding DNA: TGTGCCAGGAGACTAGCTGGTAATGAGCAGTTCTTC. Translating it yields CARRLAGNEQFF. The chain is built from TRBV2 and TRBJ2-1; 7 bases line up with TRBD2. Unmatched junction bases numbered 6, after V lost 9 bases and J lost 7 bases. The CDR3 consists of 12 residues. CDR1 is SNHLY, CDR2 FYNNEI, per germline.

There are many counts of this clonotype. The V call is TRBV20-1, the J call TRBJ2-7; TRBD2 aligns across 12 bases. V lost 7 bases, J lost 4 bases, and 8 bases stayed unmatched. The length of the CDR3 is 14 residues. Germline CDR1 is DFQATT and CDR2 is SNEGSKA (reference sequence). Here the CDR3 DNA reads TGCAGTGGCCAACTAGCGGGGGGCAGTTACGAGCAGTACTTC. Translating gives CSGQLAGGSYEQYF.